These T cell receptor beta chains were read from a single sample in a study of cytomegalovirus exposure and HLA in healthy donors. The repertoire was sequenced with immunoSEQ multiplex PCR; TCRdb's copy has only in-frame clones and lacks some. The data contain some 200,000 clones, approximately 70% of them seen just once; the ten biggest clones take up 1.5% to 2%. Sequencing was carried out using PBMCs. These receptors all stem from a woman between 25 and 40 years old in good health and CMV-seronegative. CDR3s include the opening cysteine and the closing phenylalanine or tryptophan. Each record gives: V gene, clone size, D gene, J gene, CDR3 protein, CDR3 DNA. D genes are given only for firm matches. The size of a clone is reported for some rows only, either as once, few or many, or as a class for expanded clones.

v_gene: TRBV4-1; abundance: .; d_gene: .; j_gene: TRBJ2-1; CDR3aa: CASSPLGRNNEQFF; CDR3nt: TGCGCCAGCAGCCCCCTTGGGAGGAACAATGAGCAGTTCTTC
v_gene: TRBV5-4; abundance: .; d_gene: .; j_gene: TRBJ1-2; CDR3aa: CASGDTGLNGYTF; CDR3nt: TGTGCCAGCGGAGATACAGGATTAAATGGCTACACCTTC
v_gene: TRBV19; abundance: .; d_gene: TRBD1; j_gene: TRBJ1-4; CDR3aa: CASSKDRADEKLFF; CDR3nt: TGTGCCAGTAGTAAGGACAGGGCGGATGAAAAACTGTTTTTT
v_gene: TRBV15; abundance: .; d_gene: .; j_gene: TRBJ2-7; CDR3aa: CATSRELRYEQYF; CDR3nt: TGTGCCACCAGCAGAGAACTGCGCTACGAGCAGTACTTC
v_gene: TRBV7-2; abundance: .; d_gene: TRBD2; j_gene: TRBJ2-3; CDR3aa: CASSLRDYSTDTQYF; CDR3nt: TGTGCCAGCAGCTTAAGGGACTATAGCACAGATACGCAGTATTTT
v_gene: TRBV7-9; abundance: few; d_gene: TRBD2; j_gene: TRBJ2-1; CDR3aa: CASSSRTSGRFFHEQFF; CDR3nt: TGTGCCAGCAGCTCCCGGACTAGCGGGAGGTTTTTTCATGAGCAGTTCTTC
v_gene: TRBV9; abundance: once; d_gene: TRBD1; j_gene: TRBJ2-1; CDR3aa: CASSVGTGHYNEQFF; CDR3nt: TGTGCCAGCAGCGTCGGGACAGGGCACTACAATGAGCAGTTCTTC
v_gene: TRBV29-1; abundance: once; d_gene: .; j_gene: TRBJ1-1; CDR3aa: CSVATWGAEAFF; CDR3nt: TGCAGCGTTGCCACGTGGGGCGCTGAAGCTTTCTTT
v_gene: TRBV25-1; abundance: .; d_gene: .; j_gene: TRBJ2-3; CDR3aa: CASSIGLFTQYF; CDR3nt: TGTGCCAGCAGTATCGGACTCTTTACGCAGTATTTT
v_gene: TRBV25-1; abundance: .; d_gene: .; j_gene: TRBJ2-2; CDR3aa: CASSEAGRDTGELFF; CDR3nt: TGTGCCAGCAGTGAAGCGGGGCGGGACACCGGGGAGCTGTTTTTT
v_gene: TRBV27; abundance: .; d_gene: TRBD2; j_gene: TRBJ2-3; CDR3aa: CASSPCPGTRVCADTQYF; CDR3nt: TGTGCCAGCAGTCCGTGCCCGGGGACTAGAGTTTGTGCAGATACGCAGTATTTT
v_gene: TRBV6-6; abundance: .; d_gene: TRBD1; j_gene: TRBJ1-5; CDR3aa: CASSSRGHRNQPQHF; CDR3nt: TGTGCCAGCAGTTCCAGGGGGCATAGGAATCAGCCCCAGCATTTT
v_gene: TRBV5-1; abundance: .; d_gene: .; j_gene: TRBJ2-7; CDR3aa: CASSLGGGETYEQYF; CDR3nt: TGCGCCAGCAGCTTAGGTGGCGGGGAAACCTACGAGCAGTACTTC
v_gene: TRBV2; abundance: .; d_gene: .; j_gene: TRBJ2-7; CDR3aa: CASSGGEISYEQYF; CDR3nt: TGTGCCAGCAGTGGGGGAGAGATCTCCTACGAGCAGTACTTC
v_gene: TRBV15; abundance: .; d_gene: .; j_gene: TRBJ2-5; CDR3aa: CATSPWPGAGEETQYF; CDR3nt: TGTGCCACCAGCCCCTGGCCCGGAGCGGGCGAAGAGACCCAGTACTTC
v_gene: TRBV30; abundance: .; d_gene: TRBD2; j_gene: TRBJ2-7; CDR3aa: CAWKWREEQYF; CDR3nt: TGTGCCTGGAAGTGGCGGGAGGAGCAGTACTTC
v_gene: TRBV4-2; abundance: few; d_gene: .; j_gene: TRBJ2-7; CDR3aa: CASSHGGGVVQYF; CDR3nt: TGTGCCAGCAGTCACGGTGGAGGGGTGGTGCAGTACTTC
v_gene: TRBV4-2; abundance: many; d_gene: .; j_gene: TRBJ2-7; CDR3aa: CASSQGVADFHEQYF; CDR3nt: TGTGCCAGCAGCCAAGGTGTAGCGGATTTTCACGAGCAGTACTTC
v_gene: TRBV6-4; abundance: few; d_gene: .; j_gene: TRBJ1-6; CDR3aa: CASSDRTGFGSPLHF; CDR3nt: TGTGCCAGCAGTGACCGAACAGGGTTCGGTTCACCCCTCCACTTT
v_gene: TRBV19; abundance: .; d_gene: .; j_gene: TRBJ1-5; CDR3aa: CATQEDRAGNQPQHF; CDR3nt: TGTGCCACTCAGGAGGACCGAGCCGGCAATCAGCCCCAGCATTTT
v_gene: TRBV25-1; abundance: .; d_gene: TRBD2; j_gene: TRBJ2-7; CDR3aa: CASSESRDYSYEQYF; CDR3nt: TGTGCCAGCAGTGAATCCCGGGACTACTCCTACGAGCAGTACTTC
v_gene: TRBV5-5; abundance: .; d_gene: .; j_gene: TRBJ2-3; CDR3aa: CASSTYNGDTQYF; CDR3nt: TGTGCCAGCAGCACCTACAACGGGGATACGCAGTATTTT
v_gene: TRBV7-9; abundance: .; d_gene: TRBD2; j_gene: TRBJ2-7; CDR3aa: CASSGRTSRFLSEQYF; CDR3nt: TGTGCCAGCAGCGGCCGGACTAGCCGATTCCTCAGCGAGCAGTACTTC
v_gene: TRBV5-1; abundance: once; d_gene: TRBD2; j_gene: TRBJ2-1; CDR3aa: CASSRILNSGEFYNEQFF; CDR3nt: TGCGCCAGCAGCCGAATACTCAATAGCGGGGAGTTCTACAATGAGCAGTTCTTC
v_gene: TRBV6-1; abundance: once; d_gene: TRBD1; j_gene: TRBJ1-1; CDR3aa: CASSSQTGENTEAFF; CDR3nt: TGTGCCAGCAGTTCCCAGACAGGGGAGAACACTGAAGCTTTCTTT
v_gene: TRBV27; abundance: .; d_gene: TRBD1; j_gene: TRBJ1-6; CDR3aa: CASSAGQGGNSPLHF; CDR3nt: TGTGCCAGCAGTGCCGGACAGGGCGGTAATTCACCCCTCCACTTT
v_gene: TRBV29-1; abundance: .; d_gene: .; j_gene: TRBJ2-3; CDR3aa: CSVVWRDSSTDTQYF; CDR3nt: TGCAGCGTTGTGTGGCGGGATTCTAGCACAGATACGCAGTATTTT
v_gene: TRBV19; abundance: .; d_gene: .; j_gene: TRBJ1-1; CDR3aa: CASSPGVFTEAFF; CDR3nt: TGTGCCAGTAGTCCAGGGGTGTTCACTGAAGCTTTCTTT
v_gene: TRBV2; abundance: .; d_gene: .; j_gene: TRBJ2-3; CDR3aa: CASIKRGGSGRLADTQYF; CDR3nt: TGTGCCAGCATCAAGAGGGGGGGTAGCGGGCGCCTGGCGGATACGCAGTATTTT
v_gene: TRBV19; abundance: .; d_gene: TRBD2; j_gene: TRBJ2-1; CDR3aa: CASSIVSGLAARSSDYNEQFF; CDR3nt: TGTGCCAGTAGTATAGTTTCCGGACTAGCGGCACGGTCATCGGACTACAATGAGCAGTTCTTC
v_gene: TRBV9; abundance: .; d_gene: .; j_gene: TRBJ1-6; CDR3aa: CASSARRTTNNSPLHF; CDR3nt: TGTGCCAGCAGCGCCCGGAGGACTACCAATAATTCACCCCTCCACTTT
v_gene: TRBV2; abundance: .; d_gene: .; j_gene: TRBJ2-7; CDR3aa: CASSVHGTGSYEQYF; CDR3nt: TGTGCCAGCAGTGTGCACGGTACGGGCTCCTACGAGCAGTACTTC
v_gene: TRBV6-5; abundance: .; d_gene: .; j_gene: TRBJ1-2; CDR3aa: CASTQGYGYTF; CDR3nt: TGTGCCAGCACACAGGGCTATGGCTACACCTTC
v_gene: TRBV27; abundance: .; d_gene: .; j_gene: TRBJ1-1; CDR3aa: CASSLGLYTEAFF; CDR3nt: TGTGCCAGCAGTTTAGGCCTTTACACTGAAGCTTTCTTT
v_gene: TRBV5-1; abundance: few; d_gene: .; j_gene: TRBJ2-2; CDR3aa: CASSSERWGPGGELFF; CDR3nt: TGCGCCAGCAGCTCGGAGCGATGGGGCCCGGGCGGGGAGCTGTTTTTT
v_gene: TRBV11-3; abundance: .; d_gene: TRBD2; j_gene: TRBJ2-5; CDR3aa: CASSPGTSGVNQETQYF; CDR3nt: TGTGCCAGCAGTCCCGGGACTAGCGGGGTAAACCAAGAGACCCAGTACTTC
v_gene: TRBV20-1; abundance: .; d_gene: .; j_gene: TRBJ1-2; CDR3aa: CSAKLWGYTF; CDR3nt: TGCAGTGCAAAACTCTGGGGCTACACCTTC
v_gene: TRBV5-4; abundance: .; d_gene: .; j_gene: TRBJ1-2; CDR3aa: CASSLYNNYGYTF; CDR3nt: TGTGCCAGCAGCTTGTACAATAACTATGGCTACACCTTC
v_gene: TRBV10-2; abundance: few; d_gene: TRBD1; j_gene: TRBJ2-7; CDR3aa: CASSDWTGHSYEQYF; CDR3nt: TGCGCCAGCAGTGATTGGACAGGCCACTCCTACGAGCAGTACTTC
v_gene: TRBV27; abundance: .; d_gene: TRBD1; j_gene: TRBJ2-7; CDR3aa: CASRGTGSYEQYF; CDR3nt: TGTGCCAGCAGGGGGACAGGGTCCTACGAGCAGTACTTC
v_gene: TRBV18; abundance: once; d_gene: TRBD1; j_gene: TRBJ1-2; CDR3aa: CASSPGQGDTYGYTF; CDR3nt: TGTGCCAGCTCACCCGGACAGGGCGACACCTATGGCTACACCTTC
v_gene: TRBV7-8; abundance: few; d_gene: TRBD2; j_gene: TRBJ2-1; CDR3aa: CASSWTSGGLSSYNEQFF; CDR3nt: TGTGCCAGCAGCTGGACTAGCGGGGGGCTCAGCTCCTACAATGAGCAGTTCTTC
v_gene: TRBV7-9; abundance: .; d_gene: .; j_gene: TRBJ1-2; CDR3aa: CASSFPTVGSGYTF; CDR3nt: TGTGCCAGCAGCTTCCCGACGGTGGGCTCTGGCTACACCTTC
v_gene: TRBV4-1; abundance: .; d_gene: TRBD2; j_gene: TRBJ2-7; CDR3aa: CASSLGTTYEQYF; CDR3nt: TGCGCCAGCAGCCTTGGGACTACCTACGAGCAGTACTTC
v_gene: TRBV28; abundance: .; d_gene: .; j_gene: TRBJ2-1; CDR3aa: CASSPLGVDYNEQFF; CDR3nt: TGTGCCAGCAGCCCTTTGGGAGTAGACTACAATGAGCAGTTCTTC
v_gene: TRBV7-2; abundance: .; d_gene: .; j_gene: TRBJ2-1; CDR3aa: CASREGFLFNNEQFF; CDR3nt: TGTGCCAGCAGGGAGGGGTTTCTTTTCAACAATGAGCAGTTCTTC
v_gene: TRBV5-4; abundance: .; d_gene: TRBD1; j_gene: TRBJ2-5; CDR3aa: CASNPGGAGETQYF; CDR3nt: TGTGCCAGCAATCCAGGGGGCGCGGGGGAGACCCAGTACTTC
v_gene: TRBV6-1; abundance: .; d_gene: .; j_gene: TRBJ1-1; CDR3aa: CASSEGGEAFF; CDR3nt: TGTGCCAGCAGCGAGGGGGGGGAAGCTTTCTTT
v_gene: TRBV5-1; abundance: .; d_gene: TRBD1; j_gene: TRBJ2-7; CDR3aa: CASSFRGPSYEQYF; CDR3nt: TGCGCCAGCAGCTTCAGGGGGCCGTCCTACGAGCAGTACTTC
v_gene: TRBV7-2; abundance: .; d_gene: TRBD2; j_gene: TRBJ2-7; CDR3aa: CASSPTRLAGAREQYF; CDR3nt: TGTGCCAGCAGCCCGACAAGACTAGCGGGAGCTCGCGAGCAGTACTTC
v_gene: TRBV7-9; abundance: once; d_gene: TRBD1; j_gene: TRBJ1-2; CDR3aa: CASSLVTTGRSYGYTF; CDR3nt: TGTGCCAGCAGCTTAGTAACGACAGGGAGGAGCTATGGCTACACCTTC
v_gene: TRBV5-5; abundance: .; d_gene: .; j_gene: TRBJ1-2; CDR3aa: CASSFRPSFNYGYTF; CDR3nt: TGTGCCAGCAGCTTTCGTCCTTCTTTTAACTATGGCTACACCTTC
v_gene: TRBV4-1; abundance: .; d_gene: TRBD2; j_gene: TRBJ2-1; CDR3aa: CASSQVGTSGYNEQFF; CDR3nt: TGCGCCAGCAGCCAAGTTGGGACTAGTGGCTACAATGAGCAGTTCTTC
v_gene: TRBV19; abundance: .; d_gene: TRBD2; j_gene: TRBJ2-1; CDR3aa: CASSILTGTRSYNEQFF; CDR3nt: TGTGCCAGTAGTATATTAACCGGGACTAGGTCTTACAATGAGCAGTTCTTC
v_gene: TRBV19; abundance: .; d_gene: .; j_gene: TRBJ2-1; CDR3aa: CASSMLGGAYNEQFF; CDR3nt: TGTGCCAGTAGTATGTTGGGGGGGGCGTACAATGAGCAGTTCTTC